This is a list of T cell receptor beta chains from one sample in a study of T cells in Graves' hyperthyroidism and ophthalmopathy. TCRdb independently ran MiXCR on the multiplex PCR reads; one entry per CDR3 protein. The sample holds 560,000 or so distinct CDR3 sequences; 15% to 20% are singletons and the top ten take roughly 47%. The sample comprised blood. The receptors originated from a man aged 35-49 years with Graves' ophthalmopathy. CDR3s include the opening cysteine and the closing phenylalanine or tryptophan. The order of the fields is clone size, V gene, J gene, D gene, CDR3 DNA, CDR3 protein. D genes are given only for firm matches. Size values are once, few and many counts, or a class for expanded clones, and some rows have none.

many	TRBV12-3/TRBV12-4	TRBJ2-1	TRBD1	TGTGCCAGCAGTCCCGGGACAGGGAAGTACAATGAGCAGTTCTTC	CASSPGTGKYNEQFF
few	TRBV5-1	TRBJ2-5	.	TGCGCCAGCAGCTTGGGCTATGCGGGGAACGGAGAGACCCAGTACTTC	CASSLGYAGNGETQYF
many	TRBV28	TRBJ2-3	TRBD2	TGTGCCAGCAGTTTACCTAGCGGGAGGAAAGGGTGGGCGCAGTATTTT	CASSLPSGRKGWAQYF
few	TRBV30	TRBJ1-3	.	TGTGCCTGGAGTAAAGGGACTGGAAACACCATATATTTT	CAWSKGTGNTIYF
few	TRBV30	TRBJ1-3	.	TGTGCTTTTACCCCAGGACTCTCTGGAAACACCATATATTTT	CAFTPGLSGNTIYF
many	TRBV6-2/TRBV6-3	TRBJ2-7	.	TGTGCCAGCAGTTACTCGATTGTGGGGGACGACCCCTACGAGCAGTACTTC	CASSYSIVGDDPYEQYF
.	TRBV20-1	TRBJ2-1	.	TGCAGTGCTAGCTACTCGCGACAGTCCGCGATGCAGCAGTTCTTC	CSASYSRQSAMQQFF
.	TRBV18	TRBJ2-7	TRBD1	TGTGCCAGCTCACCGAGTACAGGGGGCTACGAGCAGTACTTC	CASSPSTGGYEQYF
.	TRBV18	TRBJ2-7	.	TGTGCCAGCTCACCATTGAATGGACAAAACGAGCAGTACTTC	CASSPLNGQNEQYF
.	TRBV15	TRBJ1-2	.	TGTGCCACCAGCAGGGAACAGGTCGGACCTCAGGGCTACACCTTC	CATSREQVGPQGYTF
.	TRBV6-1	TRBJ1-6	TRBD1	TGTGCCAGCAGTAACAGGGGTATTGATTCACCCCTCCACTTT	CASSNRGIDSPLHF
.	TRBV11-3	TRBJ2-3	TRBD2	TGTGCCAGCAGCTTAAATCGGATAGCGGGAGGCACAGATACGCAGTATTTT	CASSLNRIAGGTDTQYF
.	TRBV20-1	TRBJ2-1	.	TGCAGTGCTACTCCCCCTGCGGGACGAGACAATGAGCAGTTCTTC	CSATPPAGRDNEQFF
.	TRBV25-1	TRBJ2-2	.	TGTGCCAGCAGTGATCTGGGAAGCGGGGAGCTGTTTTTT	CASSDLGSGELFF
.	TRBV6-2/TRBV6-3	TRBJ1-5	.	TGTGCCAGCAGAGTAGACAGTTACAATCAGCCCCAGCATTTT	CASRVDSYNQPQHF
.	TRBV2	TRBJ2-3	TRBD1	TGTGCCAGCAGTGTGGGACAGTTAACAGATACGCAGTATTTT	CASSVGQLTDTQYF
few	TRBV6-5	TRBJ1-1	.	TGTGCCAGCAGTTACGGTCGGACAGACCTAAACACTGAAGCTTTCTTT	CASSYGRTDLNTEAFF
few	TRBV6-1	TRBJ1-6	.	TGTGCCAGCAGTGAAGCGTTTCACCGGAGCTCCTATAATTCACCCCTCCACTTT	CASSEAFHRSSYNSPLHF
many	TRBV2	TRBJ2-5	.	TGTGCCAGCAGTGAGTGGCAGGCCTCAGAGACCCAGTACTTC	CASSEWQASETQYF
few	TRBV6-1	TRBJ1-1	.	TGTGCCAGCAGTGGAGTGGGTTTGAACACTGAAGCTTTCTTT	CASSGVGLNTEAFF
.	TRBV20-1	TRBJ2-1	.	TGCAGTGCTAGAATGGCCAGCGGCTCCTACAATGAGCAGTTCTTC	CSARMASGSYNEQFF
many	TRBV2	TRBJ2-1	TRBD2	TGTGCCAGCAGTAGTAGCGGGATCACGGGGACTGAGCAGTTCTTC	CASSSSGITGTEQFF
.	TRBV30	TRBJ2-1	.	TGTGCCTGGAGTGGAGTCGACAATGAGCAGTTCTTC	CAWSGVDNEQFF
many	TRBV6-1	TRBJ2-7	TRBD2	TGTGCCAGCAGTATTGGGACTAGCGGGAGAATCCGGGAGCAGTACTTC	CASSIGTSGRIREQYF
many	TRBV12-3/TRBV12-4	TRBJ2-7	.	TGTGCCAGCAGTCGCTCGTATGCGGAGGAGCAGTACTTC	CASSRSYAEEQYF
.	TRBV5-4	TRBJ2-7	.	TGTGCCAGCAGCTTGGGTGCAGACCTTTACGAGCAGTACTTC	CASSLGADLYEQYF
.	TRBV7-9	TRBJ1-4	.	TGTGCCAGCAGCGGGGCCGGGGAAAAACTGTTTTTT	CASSGAGEKLFF
.	TRBV2	TRBJ1-6	TRBD1	TGTGCCAGCAGTGAGGGACAGCCGAATTCACCCCTCCACTTT	CASSEGQPNSPLHF
many	TRBV28	TRBJ1-1	.	TGTGCCAGCAGTTCGGGACACACTGAAGCTTTCTTT	CASSSGHTEAFF
.	TRBV19	TRBJ2-5	.	TGTGCCAGTAGACGACAGGGAGGGGAAGAGACCCAGTACTTC	CASRRQGGEETQYF
many	TRBV28	TRBJ1-2	.	TGTGCCAGCAGTGTAAGGGGAGGGACAACAAGTGGCTACACCTTC	CASSVRGGTTSGYTF
many	TRBV5-8	TRBJ1-1	.	TGTGCCAGCAGCTTTAGACAGTCGAACACTGAAGCTTTCTTT	CASSFRQSNTEAFF
.	TRBV12-3/TRBV12-4	TRBJ1-5	.	TGTGCCAGCAGTTCTCGCGGGCCCCAGCATTTT	CASSSRGPQHF
few	TRBV27	TRBJ1-6	.	TGTGCCAGCAGGGGAACAGGGATCCCCCTCCACTTT	CASRGTGIPLHF
.	TRBV20-1	TRBJ1-2	TRBD1	TGCAGTGCTATCAACGGGGGGACAGGGGGGGATGGCTACACCTTC	CSAINGGTGGDGYTF
.	TRBV30	TRBJ1-1	.	TGTGCCTGGAGCAGCCGGTACACTGAAGCTTTCTTT	CAWSSRYTEAFF